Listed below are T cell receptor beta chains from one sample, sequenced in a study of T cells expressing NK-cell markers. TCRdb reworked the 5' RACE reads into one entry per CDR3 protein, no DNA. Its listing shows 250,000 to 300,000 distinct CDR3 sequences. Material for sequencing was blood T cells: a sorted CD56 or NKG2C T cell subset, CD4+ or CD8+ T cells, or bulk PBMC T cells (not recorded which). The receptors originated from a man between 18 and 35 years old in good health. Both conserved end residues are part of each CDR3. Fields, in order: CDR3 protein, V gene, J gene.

CASSISGTGGADEQFF	TRBV9	TRBJ2-1
CAWTRGQFISGANVLTF	TRBV30	TRBJ2-6
CASSPQSGVPQETQYF	TRBV18	TRBJ2-5
CASRRTGGSYNEQFF	TRBV5-6	TRBJ2-1
CASRVFYEQYF	TRBV6-2/TRBV6-3	TRBJ2-7
CSAREPGGQPQHF	TRBV20-1	TRBJ1-5
CASSVVGGYEQYF	TRBV25-1	TRBJ2-7
CAISRQGITDTQYF	TRBV10-3	TRBJ2-3
CASQEGSYEQYF	TRBV30	TRBJ2-7
CATSDNGRATEAFF	TRBV24-1	TRBJ1-1
CASSQGPMKSYEQYF	TRBV18	TRBJ2-7
CASSLTSGTDTQYF	TRBV12-3/TRBV12-4	TRBJ2-3
CASSVGPAGYNEQFF	TRBV9	TRBJ2-1
CASSLTPDSGYGYTF	TRBV7-8	TRBJ1-2
CASSQWGDNQPQHF	TRBV6-6	TRBJ1-5
CTAWELAGAYNEQFF	TRBV29-1	TRBJ2-1
CASSLSGQGIGALHF	TRBV12-3/TRBV12-4	TRBJ1-6
CASTLRDISGEQYF	TRBV12-3/TRBV12-4	TRBJ2-7
CATSRGDRMNTEAFF	TRBV15	TRBJ1-1
CASSSTPGLAENTGELFF	TRBV5-5	TRBJ2-2
CASSLSVGGEAFF	TRBV11-1	TRBJ1-1
CASSYSGYQGETQYF	TRBV7-2	TRBJ2-5
CASSFRDRDYEQYF	TRBV5-6	TRBJ2-7
CASSGTSGYQFF	TRBV2	TRBJ2-1
CASSLVEREVSYNEQFF	TRBV5-1	TRBJ2-1
CSARYVVGRETQYF	TRBV20-1	TRBJ2-5
CASSPTGQGGRVYEQYF	TRBV4-3	TRBJ2-7
CASSFGTRNNEQFF	TRBV5-1	TRBJ2-1
CASTSGRRTEAFF	TRBV6-5	TRBJ1-1
CASGGRTSGRPQETQYF	TRBV28	TRBJ2-5
CASSTTGGLSGELFF	TRBV25-1	TRBJ2-2
CASSLVGGDGKLFF	TRBV12-3/TRBV12-4	TRBJ1-4
CASSQQAIGELFF	TRBV3-1	TRBJ2-2
CATSRDQQTQYF	TRBV15	TRBJ2-5
CASLNGRTGELFF	TRBV7-6	TRBJ2-2
CASRPGRGRGTEAFF	TRBV12-3/TRBV12-4	TRBJ1-1
CASSFSGTPYNEQFF	TRBV5-1	TRBJ2-1
CSARDLRLPQETQYF	TRBV20-1	TRBJ2-5
CASSSPGLAGNNEQFF	TRBV7-6	TRBJ2-1
CASSLDGRVWIEQFF	TRBV11-3	TRBJ2-1
CSARGLGGAYEQYF	TRBV20-1	TRBJ2-7
CASRTSGLAGVFYNEQFF	TRBV27	TRBJ2-1
CASSQDQASGRVNAQYF	TRBV14	TRBJ2-3
CASSPPDYEQYF	TRBV28	TRBJ2-7
CASSLIRGRGNYEQYF	TRBV3-1	TRBJ2-7
CATPVFSTGSTDTQYF	TRBV7-6	TRBJ2-3
CASSLRTGELFF	TRBV12-3/TRBV12-4	TRBJ2-2
CASAMRNTEAFF	TRBV19	TRBJ1-1
CATSTGAAPEAFF	TRBV15	TRBJ1-1
CASSYHPTGVSTDTQYF	TRBV6-5	TRBJ2-3
CASSMEISGYYNEQFF	TRBV19	TRBJ2-1
CASSEPGQGVNTQYF	TRBV11-3	TRBJ2-3
CSAAPGGRGPEQFF	TRBV20-1	TRBJ2-1
CASSPRATGLGETQYF	TRBV12-3/TRBV12-4	TRBJ2-5
CASSSGGDRGGNEQFF	TRBV5-1	TRBJ2-1
CSVGGRHTDTQYF	TRBV29-1	TRBJ2-3
CASSSGTSGRAGETQYF	TRBV11-2	TRBJ2-5
CASSETTGVEQFF	TRBV12-3/TRBV12-4	TRBJ2-1